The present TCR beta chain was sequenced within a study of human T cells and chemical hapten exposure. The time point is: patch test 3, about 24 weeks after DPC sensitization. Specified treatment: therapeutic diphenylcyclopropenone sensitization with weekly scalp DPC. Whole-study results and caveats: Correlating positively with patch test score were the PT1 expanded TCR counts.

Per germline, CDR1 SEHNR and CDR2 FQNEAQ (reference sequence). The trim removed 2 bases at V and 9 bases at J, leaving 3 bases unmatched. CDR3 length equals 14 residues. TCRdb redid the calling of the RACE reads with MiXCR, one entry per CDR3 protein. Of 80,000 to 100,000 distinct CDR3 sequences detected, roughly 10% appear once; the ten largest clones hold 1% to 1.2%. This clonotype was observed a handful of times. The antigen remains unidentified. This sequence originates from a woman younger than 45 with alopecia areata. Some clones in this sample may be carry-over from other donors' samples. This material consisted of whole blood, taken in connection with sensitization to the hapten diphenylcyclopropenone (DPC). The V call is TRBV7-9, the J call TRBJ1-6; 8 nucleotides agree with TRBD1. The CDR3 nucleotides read TGTGCCAGCAGCTTACAGGGGGCTCCTTCACCCCTCCACTTT. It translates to CASSLQGAPSPLHF. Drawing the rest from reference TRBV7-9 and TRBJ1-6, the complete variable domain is DTGVSQNPRHKITKRGQNVTFRCDPISEHNRLYWYRQTLGQGPEFLTYFQNEAQLEKSRLLSDRFSAERPKGSFSTLEIQRTEQGDSAMYLCASSLQGAPSPLHFGNGTRLTVT.